A single T cell receptor (beta chain) is shown here with its context. The data were taken from a study of blood T cell repertoires in COVID-19. The participants were between about 18 and 90 years old and came from roughly 25 US areas. Recovered status in Cohort 3 required two negative PCRs, clearance, or symptom resolution. Profiling relied on immunoSEQ multiplex PCR, and the TCRdb table lists in-frame clones only, not all of them. Here the sample spans approximately 400,000 clones, about 88% being singletons. Germline V gives CDR1 LGHNA, CDR2 YNFKEQ. The CDR3 runs 12 residues. Trimming removed 0 bases at V and 5 bases at J, with 5 bases between.

The clonotype was recovered from a woman aged 18-30 years who had recovered from COVID-19. V gene TRBV4-2 combines with J gene TRBJ2-7; D gene ambiguous. Sequenced sample: PBMCs or T cells enriched from blood (not recorded which). The DNA of the CDR3 is TGTGCCAGCAGCCAAGATTATCACGAGCAGTACTTC. It codes for CASSQDYHEQYF.